This record covers a single TCR beta chain. Its antigen is unknown. The authors used roughly 600 ng of bulk tumor genomic DNA per sample as template. Widely spaced biopsies, several per primary tumor, were obtained at surgery. The study cohort was described as untreated, and its members had newly diagnosed non-small cell lung cancer. They went on to have curative surgery. Germline lookup yields CDR1 WSHSY and CDR2 SAAADI. V lost 3 bases, J lost 4 bases, and 12 bases lay in between. The CDR3 runs to 14 residues. The data belong to a study of immune heterogeneity within non-small cell lung tumors. Study-wide results and limits: Local T-cell clonality correlated moderately but significantly with local tumor mutational burden (R roughly 0.35).

The TCR beta CDR3 region was amplified by multiplex PCR employing 32 V and 13 J primers. TCRdb processed the multiplex PCR reads anew with MiXCR; each CDR3 protein has one entry. The sample lists over 1,500 distinct CDR3 sequences; around 50% were seen once. This sequence was found in a man between 65 and 85 years old with non-small cell lung cancer. The J gene is TRBJ2-5, the V gene TRBV10-2; tentatively, D is TRBD2 (5 bases). The source material was lung tumor tissue. The CDR3 DNA reads TGCGCCAGCAGTGAAGTAGAGGGTCGAGAGACCCAGTACTTC. It specifies CASSEVEGRETQYF.